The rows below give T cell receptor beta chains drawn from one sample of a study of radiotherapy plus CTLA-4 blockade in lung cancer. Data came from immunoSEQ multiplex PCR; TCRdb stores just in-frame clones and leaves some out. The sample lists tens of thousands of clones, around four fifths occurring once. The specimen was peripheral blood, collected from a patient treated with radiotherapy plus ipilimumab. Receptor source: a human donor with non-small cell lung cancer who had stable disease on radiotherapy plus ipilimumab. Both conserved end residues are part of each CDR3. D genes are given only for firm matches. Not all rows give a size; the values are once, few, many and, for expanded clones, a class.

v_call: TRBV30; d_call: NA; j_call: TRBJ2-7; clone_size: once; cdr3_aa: CAWTGQATKKGYEQYF; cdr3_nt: TGTGCCTGGACGGGACAAGCAACCAAGAAAGGGTACGAGCAGTACTTC
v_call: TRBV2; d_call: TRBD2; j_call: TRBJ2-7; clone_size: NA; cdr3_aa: CASRFRQGGLASGTYEQYF; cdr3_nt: TGTGCCAGCAGGTTCAGGCAGGGTGGGTTGGCTAGCGGGACCTACGAGCAGTACTTC
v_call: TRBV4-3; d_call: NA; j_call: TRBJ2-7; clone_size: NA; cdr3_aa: CASSQDESLSSYEQYF; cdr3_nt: TGCGCCAGCAGCCAAGATGAAAGTCTTAGCTCCTACGAGCAGTACTTC
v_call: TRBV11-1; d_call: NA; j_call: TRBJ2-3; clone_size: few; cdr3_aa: CASSPRNRAIDTQYF; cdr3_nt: TGTGCCAGCAGCCCCCGGAACAGGGCGATAGATACGCAGTATTTT
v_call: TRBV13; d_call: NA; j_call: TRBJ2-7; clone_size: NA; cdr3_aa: CASSYYPYEQYF; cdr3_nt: TGTGCCAGCAGCTACTACCCCTACGAGCAGTACTTC
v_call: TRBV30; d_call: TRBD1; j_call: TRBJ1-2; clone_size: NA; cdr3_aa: CAWSGVVNRGQRGYTF; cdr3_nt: TGTGCCTGGAGTGGGGTCGTTAACAGGGGGCAAAGAGGCTACACCTTC
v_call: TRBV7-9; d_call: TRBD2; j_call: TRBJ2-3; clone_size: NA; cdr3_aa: CASSPLTSATDTQYF; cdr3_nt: TGTGCCAGCAGCCCGTTGACTAGCGCAACAGATACGCAGTATTTT
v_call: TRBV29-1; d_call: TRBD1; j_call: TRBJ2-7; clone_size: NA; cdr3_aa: CSAAPDRVAYEQYF; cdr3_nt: TGCAGCGCTGCTCCGGACAGGGTCGCCTACGAGCAGTACTTC
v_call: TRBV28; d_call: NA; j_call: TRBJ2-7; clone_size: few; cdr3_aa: CASRVSSYEQYF; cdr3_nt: TGTGCCAGCAGAGTCAGCTCCTACGAGCAGTACTTC
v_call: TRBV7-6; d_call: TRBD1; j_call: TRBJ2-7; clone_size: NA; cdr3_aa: CASTPSLRGQSYEQYF; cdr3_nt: TGTGCCAGCACCCCATCACTCAGGGGGCAGTCCTACGAGCAGTACTTC
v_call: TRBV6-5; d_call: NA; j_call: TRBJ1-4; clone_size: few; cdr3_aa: CASSEPTTDRPFF; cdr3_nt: TGTGCCAGCAGTGAGCCTACTACAGACAGACCGTTTTTT
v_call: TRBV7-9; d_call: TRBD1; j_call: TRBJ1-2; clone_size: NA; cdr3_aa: CASSETGNPGYGYTF; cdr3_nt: TGTGCCAGCAGCGAGACAGGGAACCCGGGCTATGGCTACACCTTC
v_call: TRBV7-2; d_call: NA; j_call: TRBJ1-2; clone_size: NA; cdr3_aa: CASSLGGGGYTF; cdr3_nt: TGTGCCAGCAGCTTAGGGGGAGGTGGCTACACCTTC
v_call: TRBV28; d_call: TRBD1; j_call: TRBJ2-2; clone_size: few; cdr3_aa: CASTDRVTGELFF; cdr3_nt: TGTGCCAGCACCGACAGGGTAACGGGGGAGCTGTTTTTT